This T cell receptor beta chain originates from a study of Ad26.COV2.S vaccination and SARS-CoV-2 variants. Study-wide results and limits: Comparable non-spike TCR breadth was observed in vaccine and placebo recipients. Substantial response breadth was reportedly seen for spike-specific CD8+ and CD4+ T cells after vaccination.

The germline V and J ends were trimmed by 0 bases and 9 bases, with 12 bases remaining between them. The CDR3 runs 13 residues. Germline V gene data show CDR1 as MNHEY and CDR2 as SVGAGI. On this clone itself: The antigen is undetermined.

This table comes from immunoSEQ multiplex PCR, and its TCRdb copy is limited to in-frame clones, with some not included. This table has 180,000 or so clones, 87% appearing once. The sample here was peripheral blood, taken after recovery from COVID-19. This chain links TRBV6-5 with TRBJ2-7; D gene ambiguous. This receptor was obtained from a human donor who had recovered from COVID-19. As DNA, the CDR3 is TGTGCCAGCAGTTACTCTCCGGCTTCGGGGCAGTACTTC. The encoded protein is CASSYSPASGQYF.